A selection of T cell receptor beta chains follows, all from one sample in a study of cytomegalovirus exposure and HLA in healthy donors. The data were produced by immunoSEQ multiplex PCR, yet TCRdb's version contains in-frame clones alone and is incomplete. Altogether 170,000 or so clones are present, about four fifths being singletons, with the ten largest covering around 0.52%. Input material: PBMCs. The origin of the receptors is a woman between 45 and 60 years old in good health and CMV-seronegative. Both conserved end residues are part of each CDR3. The D gene is left open where the match is weak. Size tells how often a clone was seen (once, few, many) or the class of an expanded clone, and some rows leave it out.

size: NA; V: TRBV28; J: TRBJ1-1; D: NA; DNA: TGTGCCAGCAGTTACCCCGGGGGGGGAACTGAAGCTTTCTTT; CDR3: CASSYPGGGTEAFF
size: NA; V: TRBV29-1; J: TRBJ1-1; D: TRBD1; DNA: TGCAGCGACATCACAGGGGGGAACACTGAAGCTTTCTTT; CDR3: CSDITGGNTEAFF
size: once; V: TRBV28; J: TRBJ2-7; D: TRBD1; DNA: TGTGCCAGCCTAGACAGGGGCTCCTACGAGCAGTACTTC; CDR3: CASLDRGSYEQYF
size: NA; V: TRBV30; J: TRBJ2-3; D: TRBD2; DNA: TGTGCCTGGAGTTTTGGACTAGCGGGAGGAGATACGCAGTATTTT; CDR3: CAWSFGLAGGDTQYF
size: NA; V: TRBV10-3; J: TRBJ2-3; D: TRBD2; DNA: TGTGCCATCAGTGGCAAAGGGACTAGCGGGTCAAGCACAGATACGCAGTATTTT; CDR3: CAISGKGTSGSSTDTQYF
size: NA; V: TRBV7-9; J: TRBJ1-5; D: TRBD1; DNA: TGTGCCAGCAGCCCTGGACAGGGGGCGCGGAGAGAGCCCCAGCATTTT; CDR3: CASSPGQGARREPQHF
size: NA; V: TRBV7-2; J: TRBJ1-2; D: NA; DNA: TGTGCCAGCAGCTCCTTCTCCGGTAACTATGGCTACACCTTC; CDR3: CASSSFSGNYGYTF
size: NA; V: TRBV28; J: TRBJ2-1; D: TRBD1; DNA: TGTGCCAGCAGTTTAATGGGACAGGCGGCTGGGAATGAGCAGTTCTTC; CDR3: CASSLMGQAAGNEQFF
size: NA; V: TRBV15; J: TRBJ2-1; D: TRBD2; DNA: TGTGCCACCAGCACGTACGGGACTAGATGGGGGAATGAGCAGTTCTTC; CDR3: CATSTYGTRWGNEQFF
size: few; V: TRBV11-1; J: TRBJ1-2; D: TRBD1; DNA: TGTGCCAGCAGCTTAAGAAACAGTGGGACAGGCAACTATGGCTACACCTTC; CDR3: CASSLRNSGTGNYGYTF
size: NA; V: TRBV11-2; J: TRBJ2-5; D: NA; DNA: TGTGCCAGCCACAGAATTTCCGAGGGAGTTAGGTATAGAGAGACCCAGTACTTC; CDR3: CASHRISEGVRYRETQYF
size: NA; V: TRBV2; J: TRBJ1-5; D: NA; DNA: TGTGCCAGCAGTGAATGGGGGCCGCAGCCCCAGCATTTT; CDR3: CASSEWGPQPQHF
size: NA; V: TRBV15; J: TRBJ2-3; D: TRBD2; DNA: TGTGCCACCAGCAGAGTGGTAGCGGGCCCCCCTTGGGATACGCAGTATTTT; CDR3: CATSRVVAGPPWDTQYF
size: NA; V: TRBV7-7; J: TRBJ1-5; D: TRBD1; DNA: TGTGCTAGCAGCTTTTGTAAGGGACAGGCTAATCAGCCCCAGCATTTT; CDR3: CASSFCKGQANQPQHF
size: NA; V: TRBV6-5; J: TRBJ2-3; D: NA; DNA: TGTGCCAGCAGTTATCGGGATACGCAGTATTTT; CDR3: CASSYRDTQYF
size: once; V: TRBV10-1; J: TRBJ2-3; D: TRBD2; DNA: TGCGCCAGCAGATGGGGTTCCGGGGGGGTTGTAGATACGCAGTATTTT; CDR3: CASRWGSGGVVDTQYF
size: NA; V: TRBV18; J: TRBJ2-7; D: TRBD2; DNA: TGTGCCAGCTCACCGACTAGCGGGGGGTTGCAGACCGAGCAGTACTTC; CDR3: CASSPTSGGLQTEQYF
size: NA; V: TRBV6-1; J: TRBJ2-7; D: NA; DNA: TGTGCCAGCAATGGCAATCAGGACAGCTACTACGAGCAGTACTTC; CDR3: CASNGNQDSYYEQYF
size: NA; V: TRBV7-2; J: TRBJ2-7; D: NA; DNA: TGTGCCAGCAGCTTAGACAGGGGAGGTCACGAGCAGTACTTC; CDR3: CASSLDRGGHEQYF
size: few; V: TRBV5-8; J: TRBJ1-3; D: NA; DNA: TGTGCCAGCAGCTTCGGCTCTGGAAACACCATATATTTT; CDR3: CASSFGSGNTIYF
size: NA; V: TRBV10-3; J: TRBJ2-1; D: NA; DNA: TGTGCCATCAGCCCCCCGACTGGGGGGGCGGGTGAGCAGTTCTTC; CDR3: CAISPPTGGAGEQFF
size: NA; V: TRBV5-1; J: TRBJ2-5; D: NA; DNA: TGCGCCAGCAGCTTGTATGATGGCATGACTGTCCAAGAGACCCAGTACTTC; CDR3: CASSLYDGMTVQETQYF
size: NA; V: TRBV30; J: TRBJ1-1; D: TRBD1; DNA: TGTGCCTGGAGCTCGGCCGGGACAGGGTGGGCTTTCTTT; CDR3: CAWSSAGTGWAFF
size: NA; V: TRBV6-5; J: TRBJ2-1; D: TRBD1; DNA: TGTGCCAGCAGTCCTCTGACAGGGATCGTAAATGAGCAGTTCTTC; CDR3: CASSPLTGIVNEQFF
size: NA; V: TRBV28; J: TRBJ2-5; D: NA; DNA: TGTGCCAGCAGTTTACAGGTCACAGAGACCCAGTACTTC; CDR3: CASSLQVTETQYF
size: NA; V: TRBV27; J: TRBJ2-7; D: TRBD2; DNA: TGTGCCAGCAGTTGGACTAGCGGGAGCTACGAGCAGTACTTC; CDR3: CASSWTSGSYEQYF
size: NA; V: TRBV27; J: TRBJ2-7; D: NA; DNA: TGTGCCAGCAGTAAACAGGGCTACGAGCAGTACTTC; CDR3: CASSKQGYEQYF
size: NA; V: TRBV5-4; J: TRBJ1-2; D: NA; DNA: TGTGCCAGCAGCTTGGCAGGGGTAGAAGGCTACACCTTC; CDR3: CASSLAGVEGYTF
size: NA; V: TRBV7-2; J: TRBJ2-1; D: TRBD2; DNA: TGTGCCAGCAGCGGTACTAGCGGGTTATACAATGAGCAGTTCTTC; CDR3: CASSGTSGLYNEQFF
size: NA; V: TRBV9; J: TRBJ1-2; D: TRBD1; DNA: TGTGCCAGCAGCGCGGCAGGGGGTGGCTACACCTTC; CDR3: CASSAAGGGYTF
size: NA; V: TRBV30; J: TRBJ2-7; D: TRBD1; DNA: TGTGCCTGGGGTACCGGGACAGGGTATGAGCAGTACTTC; CDR3: CAWGTGTGYEQYF
size: NA; V: TRBV7-9; J: TRBJ1-2; D: TRBD1; DNA: TGTGCCAGCAGCCGAGGGACAGGGCGGTATGGCTACACCTTC; CDR3: CASSRGTGRYGYTF
size: NA; V: TRBV30; J: TRBJ1-6; D: TRBD1; DNA: TGTGCCTGGAGTGTCGTGGGACAGGGGCTCCCCCTCCACTTT; CDR3: CAWSVVGQGLPLHF
size: NA; V: TRBV19; J: TRBJ2-7; D: NA; DNA: TGTGCCAGTAGTATGGGGCAGAACTCCTACGAGCAGTACTTC; CDR3: CASSMGQNSYEQYF
size: NA; V: TRBV2; J: TRBJ2-2; D: NA; DNA: TGTGCCAGCAGTGAAGGACAGCTTAACACCGGGGAGCTGTTTTTT; CDR3: CASSEGQLNTGELFF
size: NA; V: TRBV6-5; J: TRBJ2-1; D: TRBD1; DNA: TGTGCCAGCAGTTACTCGCGACAGGGGTCCTACAATGAGCAGTTCTTC; CDR3: CASSYSRQGSYNEQFF
size: NA; V: TRBV2; J: TRBJ2-7; D: NA; DNA: TGTGCCAGCAGTGACGCTAGAACCTACGAGCAGTACTTC; CDR3: CASSDARTYEQYF
size: NA; V: TRBV7-2; J: TRBJ2-7; D: NA; DNA: TGTGCCAGCAGATCCGGCGGGTTATACGAGCAGTACTTC; CDR3: CASRSGGLYEQYF
size: NA; V: TRBV6-1; J: TRBJ2-5; D: TRBD2; DNA: TGTGCCAGCAGTGCTAGCGGGAGAGAGACCCAGTACTTC; CDR3: CASSASGRETQYF
size: NA; V: TRBV19; J: TRBJ1-5; D: NA; DNA: TGTGCCAGTAGTTCCATGGCCAATCAGCCCCAGCATTTT; CDR3: CASSSMANQPQHF
size: NA; V: TRBV28; J: TRBJ2-6; D: NA; DNA: TGTGCCAGCAGTTTACAGGGCCCTGGGGCCAACGTCCTGACTTTC; CDR3: CASSLQGPGANVLTF
size: few; V: TRBV7-9; J: TRBJ2-7; D: NA; DNA: TGTGCCAGCAGCCGGGGGAACTTGGACTACGAGCAGTACTTC; CDR3: CASSRGNLDYEQYF
size: NA; V: TRBV2; J: TRBJ1-2; D: NA; DNA: TGTGCCAGCAGTGAAGTAGGGGGTGTCTATGGCTACACCTTC; CDR3: CASSEVGGVYGYTF
size: NA; V: TRBV28; J: TRBJ2-4; D: NA; DNA: TGTGCCAGCAGTTTAGTAGTTTTACTAGCCAAAAACATTCAGTACTTC; CDR3: CASSLVVLLAKNIQYF
size: NA; V: TRBV19; J: TRBJ2-5; D: NA; DNA: TGTGCCAGTAGTATAGGGAAAGGAGGGATACAAGAGACCCAGTACTTC; CDR3: CASSIGKGGIQETQYF
size: once; V: TRBV15; J: TRBJ2-2; D: TRBD1; DNA: TGTGCCACCCCAAACAGGGGAGTGAACACCGGGGAGCTGTTTTTT; CDR3: CATPNRGVNTGELFF
size: NA; V: TRBV6-6; J: TRBJ2-5; D: NA; DNA: TGTGCCAGCAGAACCTCAGGGGAAGAGACCCAGTACTTC; CDR3: CASRTSGEETQYF
size: once; V: TRBV9; J: TRBJ2-3; D: TRBD1; DNA: TGTGCCAGCAGCCCAGATCGGGGACAGGGCTCGGTTTTAGGAGATACGCAGTATTTT; CDR3: CASSPDRGQGSVLGDTQYF
size: NA; V: TRBV10-3; J: TRBJ1-3; D: NA; DNA: TGTGCCATCAGTTCAAGGGGGGGCGAGGGGGACGCCATATATTTT; CDR3: CAISSRGGEGDAIYF
size: NA; V: TRBV7-8; J: TRBJ1-2; D: TRBD1; DNA: TGTGCCAGCGGACCGACAGGGATGAGTGGCTACACCTTC; CDR3: CASGPTGMSGYTF
size: NA; V: TRBV6-1; J: TRBJ1-1; D: TRBD1; DNA: TGTGCCAGCAGTGACAGGGGGCGGTTAGTACCTGAAGCTTTCTTT; CDR3: CASSDRGRLVPEAFF
size: NA; V: TRBV28; J: TRBJ2-3; D: TRBD1; DNA: TGTGCCAGCAGGGCCGGAGGGACAGGGTCAGATACGCAGTATTTT; CDR3: CASRAGGTGSDTQYF